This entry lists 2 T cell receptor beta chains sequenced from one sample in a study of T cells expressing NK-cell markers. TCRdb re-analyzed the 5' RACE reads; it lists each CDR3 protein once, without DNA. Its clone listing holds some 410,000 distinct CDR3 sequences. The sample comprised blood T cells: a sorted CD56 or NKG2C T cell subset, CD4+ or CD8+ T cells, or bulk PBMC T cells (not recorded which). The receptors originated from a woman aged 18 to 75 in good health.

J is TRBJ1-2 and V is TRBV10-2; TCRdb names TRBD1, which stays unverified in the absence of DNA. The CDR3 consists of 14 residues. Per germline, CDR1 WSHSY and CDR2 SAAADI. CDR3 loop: CASSVSGQTYGYTF.

The CDR3 region is CASSPPPGSGNTIYF. The chain has TRBV18 and TRBJ1-3. Germline CDR1 KGHSH, CDR2 LQKENI. The CDR3 is 15 residues long.